Below are 10 T cell receptor beta chains sequenced from a single sample in a study of T cell repertoires in cytomegalovirus infection. TCRdb reprocessed the reads via MiXCR and lists one record per CDR3 protein. The table has about 400,000 distinct CDR3 sequences, around a third seen once; the top ten hold approximately 13%. No cognate antigen is known for these TCRs. Sequencing used cultured PBMCs, obtained from culture after CMV antigen stimulation. Source of these receptors: a human donor in good health (CMV status not recorded). Some clones in this sample may be carry-over from other donors' samples.

The chain couples TRBV6-2 or TRBV6-3 to TRBJ2-1; 10 bases match TRBD2. The CDR3 is 15 amino acids. Germline CDR1 is MNHEY and CDR2 is SVGEGT. V trimming: 6 bases; J trimming: 7 bases; junction bases outside the gene matches: 9. The CDR3 here is CASRASGRASNEQFF. In DNA, the CDR3 is TGTGCCAGCAGGGCGAGCGGGAGGGCCTCAAATGAGCAGTTCTTC.

The chain has TRBV27 and TRBJ2-3; D is unresolved. The CDR3 spans 13 residues. V dropped 4 bases and J dropped 3 bases, with 8 bases sitting between them. Germline CDR1 is MNHEY and CDR2 is SMNVEV (reference sequence). CDR3 in amino acids: CASSSPITDTQYF. Here the CDR3 DNA reads TGTGCCAGCAGTTCCCCTATAACAGATACGCAGTATTTT.

This clonotype has at least ten counts. The chain links TRBV7-2 to TRBJ2-3, with D possibly being TRBD1 (5 bases). Germline CDR1 and CDR2: SGHTA and FQGNSA. Trimming cost V 2 bases and J 0 bases, with 9 bases left between them. The CDR3 covers 15 residues. CDR3 sequence: CASSLTGASTDTQYF. Here the CDR3 DNA reads TGTGCCAGCAGCTTAACAGGCGCTAGCACAGATACGCAGTATTTT.

This chain links TRBV6-2 or TRBV6-3 with TRBJ2-1, with 7 bases lining up with TRBD2. The germline CDR1 and CDR2 sequences are MNHEY and SVGEGT. The CDR3 is 15 amino acids. V lost 8 bases and J lost 0; bases outside the gene matches: 7. As DNA, the CDR3 is TGTGCCAGCCGCCCCGGGAGGCGCTCCTACAATGAGCAGTTCTTC. Residues: CASRPGRRSYNEQFF.

This clonotype was seen repeatedly, ten times or more. V usage is TRBV4-1 and J usage is TRBJ2-1; 10 bases line up with TRBD2. The CDR3 loop spans 17 amino acids. From germline, CDR1 is MGHRA and CDR2 YSYEKL. V lost 0 bases, J lost 3 bases, and 5 bases stayed unmatched. The DNA for the CDR3 is TGCGCCAGCAGCCAAGATGGGGGACTAGCGAACTACAATGAGCAGTTCTTC. This gives the protein CASSQDGGLANYNEQFF.

This CDR3 reads CASSSRPYNEQFF. CDR3 coding DNA: TGTGCCAGCAGTTCCCGACCCTACAATGAGCAGTTCTTC. This rearrangement joins TRBV28 to TRBJ2-1; no definite D call. The germline V and J ends were trimmed by 4 bases and 2 bases, with 6 bases remaining between them. CDR3 length: 13 residues. Germline CDR1 reads MDHEN; CDR2 reads SYDVKM.

In this sample, this clonotype turned up a few times. This chain connects TRBV19 to TRBJ1-1; D gene uncertain. Per germline, CDR1 LNHDA and CDR2 SQIVND (reference sequence). The V end lost 8 bases, the J end lost 0 bases, and 10 bases lay between the germline ends. The CDR3 runs to 13 residues. CDR3 nucleotide sequence: TGTGCCAGTTCACAGAGATTGAACACTGAAGCTTTCTTT. It is translated as CASSQRLNTEAFF.

The chain joins TRBV6-8 to TRBJ2-7; D gene ambiguous. With 3 bases removed from V and 6 bases from J, the gap between germline ends came to 9 bases. Germline-derived CDR1 and CDR2 are MNHGY and SAAAGT. This CDR3 has 12 amino acids. The CDR3 region has the DNA TGTGCCAGCAGTTATCGTGCGTCCGAGCAGTACTTC. The encoded protein is CASSYRASEQYF.

This clonotype has ten or more counts. This rearrangement joins TRBV7-9 to TRBJ2-1; 7 bases are a match to TRBD1. The germline V gene encodes CDR1 SEHNR and CDR2 FQNEAQ (reference sequence). The CDR3 is 18 amino acids. V was pared by 3 bases and J by 4 bases, with 15 bases of the junction left unmatched. The CDR3, as DNA: TGTGCCAGCAGCTTGGTAGGGGTAAGGGACAGCTCATACAATGAGCAGTTCTTC. Encoded protein: CASSLVGVRDSSYNEQFF. Full variable domain (missing parts from reference TRBV7-9 and TRBJ2-1): DTGVSQNPRHKITKRGQNVTFRCDPISEHNRLYWYRQTLGQGPEFLTYFQNEAQLEKSRLLSDRFSAERPKGSFSTLEIQRTEQGDSAMYLCASSLVGVRDSSYNEQFFGPGTRLTVL.

In this sample, this clonotype turned up a few times. The chain combines TRBV5-8 with TRBJ2-5; the match to TRBD2 covers 8 bases. With 3 bases clipped from V and 9 bases from J, the junction kept 10 bases outside the gene matches. Germline CDR1 SGHTS, CDR2 YDEGEE. The CDR3 is 14 residues long. Written as DNA, the CDR3 is TGTGCCAGCAGCTCCAGCAGGACTAGCCTCGCCCAGTACTTC. Translating gives CASSSSRTSLAQYF.